This TCR beta chain was obtained from a study of cytomegalovirus exposure and HLA in healthy donors. The CDR3 is made up of 14 amino acids. From germline, CDR1 is SGHRS and CDR2 YFSETQ. The V segment lost 7 bases and the J segment 2 bases; nucleotides outside the gene matches: 5. In the PCR, 60 Vbeta and 13 Jbeta primers were used. The assay was immunoSEQ multiplex PCR, and TCRdb's table has in-frame clones only and misses some. Among 200,000 to 250,000 clones listed, 75% to 80% were seen once. The chain combines TRBV5-1 with TRBJ1-2; 10 bases are shared with TRBD1. This TCR was recovered from a man aged 18 to 29 in good health and CMV-seronegative. Sequenced sample: PBMCs. The CDR3 sequence is CASRDRGLNYGYTF. The CDR3 coding sequence is TGCGCCAGCCGGGACAGGGGACTGAACTATGGCTACACCTTC.